The T cell receptor beta chain described here comes from a study of T cells after yellow fever vaccination (dated 2019 in TCRdb). For the wider study: The SMART-Seq v4 Ultra Low Input RNA kit was used to prepare libraries from fractions with low cell numbers. Blood was collected at multiple timepoints before and after primary and secondary immunization, and bulk PBMC replicates and cell subsets were isolated. To track T-cell clones before and after primary and booster YFV17D yellow fever vaccination, bulk TCR alpha and beta repertoires were sequenced longitudinally. The cohort comprised two healthy male donors, one aged 18 to 29 and one aged 30 to 40 years. Overall results and qualifications from the work: Because abundant contaminating clonotypes from the bulk population could be contained in FACS-sorted repertoires, computational filtering was required. Only two donors were included in the study, so the extent to which the findings can be generalized is limited. Compared with the primary T-cell response, the secondary T-cell response was weaker but faster, peaking on day 5 rather than day 15. A small fraction of clonotypes showed up in both the CD4 and CD8 compartments, probably as a result of convergent recombination. Most clones expanded after primary vaccination were re-detected after the booster (96% of CD4 and around 88% of CD8), suggesting broad memory maintenance.

CDR3 length: 14 amino acids, cysteine to phenylalanine. Only the CDR3 DNA stays, 42 bases, in frame from base 1. V is reduced by 2 bases and J by 4 bases, leaving a spacing of 11 bases between them. CDR1 and CDR2, per the germline V gene, are SGDLS and YYNGEE. About this clonotype itself: Its antigen is still unknown. Within one base of it there is no much larger clone, and no base qualities were kept.

The sequencer was an Illumina NovaSeq 6000. TCR cDNA was made using 5'RACE template switching, a step that added a universal primer site and unique molecular identifiers. Priming for cDNA synthesis came from both the TCR alpha and TCR beta constant segments. Two PCR steps were used to amplify libraries, with sample barcodes and sequencing adapters being added in the second step. Sequencing of the libraries was done on either Illumina HiSeq 2500 (2x100 bp) or NovaSeq (2x150 bp). Per the authors' processing: MIGEC was used to demultiplex reads and collapse the reads into UMI consensus sequences, and MiXCR was used for V(D)J alignment. Clonotypes responding to the vaccine were identified with edgeR on replicate PBMC samples, with the criteria of FDR below 0.01 and a log2 fold change above 5 up to day 15. Each bulk clonotype was labeled CD4 or CD8 based on which sequenced repertoire, CD4 or CD8, contained the clonotype at higher abundance. Clones were called with MiXCR by TCRdb after fastp trimmed the public reads at Q25, and only in-frame beta chains were retained. All rows with the same CDR3 protein become a single entry with the most common DNA and genes. The V and J calls and clone size come from TCRdb's table, not from the authors' own analysis. For this sample the table gives about 340,000 distinct CDR3 sequences, of which approximately 12% were detected only once. Roughly 3% of the sample is taken by the ten largest.

Explained via the paper, the treatment or condition label denotes: live attenuated yellow fever vaccine strain. A standard Ficoll-Paque protocol was used to isolate PBMCs from peripheral blood. CD4 and CD8 T-cell fractions were isolated with Dynabeads CD4 and CD8 positive selection kits. TriZol was used to extract RNA from bulk PBMCs, from CD4 and CD8 fractions, and from dextramer-positive and dextramer-negative fractions. Sequences were derived from CD4+ T cells sorted from PBMCs, sampled 15 days after the yellow fever booster vaccination. The clonotype was recovered from a man aged 18 to 29 who received the YFV17D yellow fever vaccine. The chain employs TRBV9 and TRBJ2-3; TRBD1 is a possible D gene, resting on 6 matching bases. The CDR3 reads as follows: CASSVRQVPDTQYF. The DNA sequence is given as TGTGCCAGCAGCGTGCGACAGGTCCCAGATACGCAGTATTTT.